This is a list of T cell receptor beta chains from one sample in a study of blood T cells in healthy people across ages. Each CDR3 protein gets one entry after TCRdb re-called the 5' RACE reads with MiXCR. The sample gives 1.5 million to 2 million distinct CDR3 sequences, 34% of which show up once; around 11% is in the top ten. The sequencing sample was made of blood. These receptors were taken from a woman aged 25 to 39 in good health. CDR3s include the opening cysteine and the closing phenylalanine or tryptophan. D genes are given only for firm matches. Clone sizes are given selectively: once, few, many, or a class where the clone is expanded.

j_gene: TRBJ2-5
abundance: few
len: 14
v_gene: TRBV27
d_gene: -
CDR3nt: TGTGCCAGCAGTTCGAGGGGACACCAAGAGACCCAGTACTTC
CDR3aa: CASSSRGHQETQYF

j_gene: TRBJ2-3
abundance: -
len: 15
v_gene: TRBV20-1
d_gene: TRBD2
CDR3nt: TGCAGTGCTAGCGGTTCTGGCGGGGGGGGAGATACGCAGTATTTT
CDR3aa: CSASGSGGGGDTQYF

j_gene: TRBJ1-1
abundance: -
len: 15
v_gene: TRBV20-1
d_gene: -
CDR3nt: TGCAGTGCTAGGGGAGGGACGGCCGCGGGAACTGAAGCTTTCTTT
CDR3aa: CSARGGTAAGTEAFF

j_gene: TRBJ2-7
abundance: -
len: 16
v_gene: TRBV16
d_gene: TRBD1
CDR3nt: TGCGCCAGCAGCCATGATACAGGGGGCGCGAGATCTCGGCAGTACTTC
CDR3aa: CASSHDTGGARSRQYF

j_gene: TRBJ2-7
abundance: -
len: 13
v_gene: TRBV18
d_gene: TRBD1
CDR3nt: TGTGCCAGCTCACCAGAGACAGGGGTCGAGCAGTACTTC
CDR3aa: CASSPETGVEQYF

j_gene: TRBJ2-7
abundance: few
len: 16
v_gene: TRBV11-1
d_gene: TRBD2
CDR3nt: TGTGCCAGCAGCTTACAGGGGACTAGCGGTTCCTACGAGCAGTACTTC
CDR3aa: CASSLQGTSGSYEQYF

j_gene: TRBJ1-2
abundance: -
len: 19
v_gene: TRBV12-3/TRBV12-4
d_gene: -
CDR3nt: TGTGCCAGCAGTTTAGCGCCACTTAAGGGACTCCATAGGGACTATGGCTACACCTTC
CDR3aa: CASSLAPLKGLHRDYGYTF

j_gene: TRBJ2-3
abundance: many
len: 13
v_gene: TRBV29-1
d_gene: TRBD2
CDR3nt: TGCAGCGGGCGTAGCGGGGGCACAGATACGCAGTATTTT
CDR3aa: CSGRSGGTDTQYF

j_gene: TRBJ2-1
abundance: few
len: 15
v_gene: TRBV6-6
d_gene: TRBD2
CDR3nt: TGTGCCAGCAGCTACGACGTAGCGGGCTACAATGAGCAGTTCTTC
CDR3aa: CASSYDVAGYNEQFF

j_gene: TRBJ1-2
abundance: few
len: 15
v_gene: TRBV4-1
d_gene: -
CDR3nt: TGCGCCAGCAGCCAAGATTTAGGCCTGAACTATGGCTACACCTTC
CDR3aa: CASSQDLGLNYGYTF

j_gene: TRBJ1-2
abundance: few
len: 15
v_gene: TRBV5-1
d_gene: TRBD1
CDR3nt: TGCGCCAGCAGCTCGAATCCCCAGGGGGGGACGGGCTACACCTTC
CDR3aa: CASSSNPQGGTGYTF

j_gene: TRBJ2-3
abundance: few
len: 19
v_gene: TRBV12-3/TRBV12-4
d_gene: TRBD2
CDR3nt: TGTGCCAGCAGTTTATTTCACAGCGGGAGGACGACTAGCACAGATACGCAGTATTTT
CDR3aa: CASSLFHSGRTTSTDTQYF

j_gene: TRBJ2-7
abundance: few
len: 11
v_gene: TRBV20-1
d_gene: -
CDR3nt: TGCAGTGCTAGGAACCAGGGTGAGCAGTACTTC
CDR3aa: CSARNQGEQYF

j_gene: TRBJ2-5
abundance: few
len: 14
v_gene: TRBV3-1
d_gene: -
CDR3nt: TGTGCCAGCACCGGCCGACTAGATGGGGAGACCCAGTACTTC
CDR3aa: CASTGRLDGETQYF